A selection of T cell receptor beta chains follows, all from one sample in a study of control samples from healthy donors and cancer patients. The repertoire was sequenced with immunoSEQ multiplex PCR; TCRdb's copy has only in-frame clones and lacks some. The data show about 12,000 clones, with more than 85% seen just once and about an eighth held by the top ten. The sequenced sample consisted of PBMCs. These receptors were collected from a man older than 75 with lung cancer. Each CDR3 is given with its conserved first and last residue. Not all rows give a size; the values are once, few, many and, for expanded clones, a class.

TRBV18,few,TRBJ2-3,CASSPMTSTDTQYF
TRBV5-1,.,TRBJ1-1,CASSLVDRGQGAFF
TRBV28,.,TRBJ1-6,CASIPRQGGTSPLHF
TRBV5-1,.,TRBJ1-3,CASSATGGTSGNTIYF
TRBV7-9,.,TRBJ1-1,CASSFKGNGNTEAFF
TRBV7-2,.,TRBJ2-3,CASSSRASGGTDTQYF
TRBV5-6,.,TRBJ1-1,CASSLWGPRPEAFF
TRBV5-1,.,TRBJ1-2,CASTGQSYGYTF
TRBV6-2/TRBV6-3,.,TRBJ1-3,CASSYPGRLSDTIYF
TRBV19,.,TRBJ1-3,CASSISRRAGGSSGNTIYF
TRBV7-9,.,TRBJ1-2,CASSLERGGYTF
TRBV7-9,once,TRBJ2-1,CASSSLGVYNEQFF
TRBV4-3,.,TRBJ2-7,CASSQHRDTTYEQYF
TRBV7-9,few,TRBJ2-7,CASSPSYYEQYF
TRBV6-2/TRBV6-3,.,TRBJ1-2,CASSSSYIGYTF
TRBV4-2,.,TRBJ1-6,CASSQEQGAPGSPLHF
TRBV9,.,TRBJ1-5,CASSKHRGGQPQHF
TRBV5-1,.,TRBJ1-1,CASSLPGAGGVEAFF
TRBV18,.,TRBJ2-3,CAGSPPTTDTQYF
TRBV12-3/TRBV12-4,.,TRBJ2-4,CASAGGGRDIQYF
TRBV7-8,.,TRBJ1-2,CASSSLQRGGYTF
TRBV6-5,once,TRBJ1-1,CASSLTTARNTEAFF
TRBV5-1,.,TRBJ2-2,CASSLGQGGGELFF
TRBV4-3,.,TRBJ1-6,CASSRNGQSSYNSPLHF
TRBV29-1,.,TRBJ2-3,CSVTEATDTQYF
TRBV12-5,.,TRBJ1-1,CASSRSAEAFF
TRBV18,.,TRBJ1-6,CASSAAGGDNSPLHF
TRBV27,few,TRBJ2-7,CASSLTLGSAYEQYF
TRBV7-2,.,TRBJ2-3,CASSLLAGAGADTQYF
TRBV4-3,.,TRBJ2-6,CASSRRAVFGANVLTF
TRBV3-1/TRBV3-2,.,TRBJ2-5,CASSQDPPGQPGETQYF
TRBV9,.,TRBJ2-1,CASSVGAANNEQFF
TRBV28,.,TRBJ1-6,CASSFIEQGFYNSPLHF
TRBV12-3/TRBV12-4,.,TRBJ1-1,CASSQAPNTEAFF
TRBV12-3/TRBV12-4,.,TRBJ1-5,CASRPRGDQPQHF
TRBV3-1/TRBV3-2,.,TRBJ1-6,CASSQEGPPPDSPLHF
TRBV15,.,TRBJ1-2,CATGQGITPYGYTF
TRBV14,once,TRBJ1-2,CASSPPRRGTGHGYTF
TRBV19,.,TRBJ1-5,CASRAGQGSDSNQPQHF
TRBV19,.,TRBJ2-6,CASMLAGSGANVLTF